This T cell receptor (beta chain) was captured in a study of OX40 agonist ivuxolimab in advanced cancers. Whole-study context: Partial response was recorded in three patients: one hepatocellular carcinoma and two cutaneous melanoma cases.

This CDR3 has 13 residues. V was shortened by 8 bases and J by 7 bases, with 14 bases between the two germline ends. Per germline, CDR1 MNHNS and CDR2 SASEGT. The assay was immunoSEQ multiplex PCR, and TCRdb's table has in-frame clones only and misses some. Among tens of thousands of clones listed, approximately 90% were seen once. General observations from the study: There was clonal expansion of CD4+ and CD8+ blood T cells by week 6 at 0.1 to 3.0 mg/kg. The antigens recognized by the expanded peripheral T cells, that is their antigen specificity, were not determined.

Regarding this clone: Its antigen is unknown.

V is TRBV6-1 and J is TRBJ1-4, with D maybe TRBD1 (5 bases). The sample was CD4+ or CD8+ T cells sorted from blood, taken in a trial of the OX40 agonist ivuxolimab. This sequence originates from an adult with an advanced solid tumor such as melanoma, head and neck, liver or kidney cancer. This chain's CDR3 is CASEGQGGEKLFF. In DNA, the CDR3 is TGTGCCAGCGAGGGGCAGGGAGGTGAAAAACTGTTTTTT.